The T cell receptor beta chain under discussion was sequenced for a study of blood T cell repertoires in COVID-19 (dated by TCRdb to the early 2020s). The study in broad terms: Collaborator samples came from the United States, Italy and Spain and covered acute and convalescent phases of COVID-19. The prospective study material was composed of cDNA or gDNA derived from T cells, B-cell-depleted T cells, or PBMCs. Deeply sampled blood TCRbeta repertoires from subjects exposed to, actively infected with, or recovered from COVID-19 were included in the dataset. A freely available public database, intended as a resource for researchers studying the immune response to SARS-CoV-2, is where the repertoires were released. The samples were drawn from the first 160 participants of the ongoing ImmuneRACE study and from over a thousand subjects provided by 6 global collaborators. Nearly every sample came with metadata listing a de-identified subject ID, COVID-19 status, age in years and sex. Where HLA class I and class II types were available, the types were taken from metadata supplied by the sample provider, not from assay-based typing.

Broad study findings and their caveats: How much clinical and demographic metadata was included differed by source and by participant, and the metadata was provided uncurated.

Each collaborating institution followed its own protocols to collect whole blood in K2EDTA tubes. For TCRbeta analysis, collaborator samples were shipped as frozen whole blood, as isolated PBMCs, or as DNA extracted from either sample type. The immunoSEQ Assay, a bias-controlled multiplex PCR, was used to amplify TCRbeta CDR3 regions from genomic DNA. As for how the authors treated the data: The number of nucleated cells in each sample was estimated by amplification of reference gene primers within the assay. Sequence reads were collapsed and filtered to measure the absolute abundance of every unique TCRbeta CDR3 rearrangement. For each sample, productive Simpson clonality was calculated as the square root of Simpson's diversity index over productive rearrangements. The table was pulled from immuneACCESS by TCRdb, which kept in-frame rearrangements only. Such tables lose some clones; where checked, under half of the loss comes from unresolved V genes, and the rest has no known cause. V and J calls and clone size follow that table, whereas D and trimming were derived from the DNA. The sample table holds around 150,000 clones, of which 85% were seen once. The ten top clones hold 3% to 3.5% of the sample.

The CDR3 sequence holds 16 residues, the cysteine and phenylalanine included. The only DNA kept is the CDR3, 48 bases in frame from the first base. V loses 1 base of germline sequence and J loses 4 bases, and the interval between the two ends is 13 bases. CDR1 and CDR2 are read off the germline V gene as SGHTA and FQGTGA. In regard to this clone: Its antigen is still unknown. Base qualities are not provided; no much larger clone lies one nucleotide away.

The receptor was derived from a human donor with acute or convalescent COVID-19. The donor label of this sample is uncertain. The receptor chain draws on TRBV7-3 and TRBJ2-2; the best D guess is TRBD1, with 6 bases matching. The material sequenced was peripheral blood. The CDR3 protein is CASSLMKGQSTGELFF. In nucleotide form, the sequence is TGTGCCAGCAGCTTAATGAAAGGACAGAGCACCGGGGAGCTGTTTTTT. When the CDR3 is completed using the reference TRBV7-3 and TRBJ2-2 genes on either side, the full variable domain is GAGVSQTPSNKVTEKGKYVELRCDPISGHTALYWYRQSLGQGPEFLIYFQGTGAADDSGLPNDRFFAVRPEGSVSTLKIQRTERGDSAVYLCASSLMKGQSTGELFFGEGSRLTVL.